Shown below are 19 T cell receptor beta chains from a single sample sequenced in a study of T-cell memory formation after mild COVID-19. TCRdb called the 5' RACE reads again in MiXCR, with one record for every CDR3 protein. The sample holds some 190,000 distinct CDR3 sequences; 16% are singletons and the top ten take about 2.1%. The sequencing input was PBMCs or a T cell subset sorted from them (not recorded which). The source of these receptors is an adult woman who had mild COVID-19 (a few samples of this study predate the infection). Cell type and time point are not known.

In this sample, this clonotype turned up a few times. This rearrangement joins TRBV6-5 to TRBJ2-3, with TRBD2 identical over 8 bases. The CDR3 consists of 16 residues. Germline-derived CDR1 and CDR2 are MNHEY and SVGAGI. The trim removed 0 bases at V and 7 bases at J, leaving 9 bases unmatched. In nucleotides, the CDR3 is TGTGCCAGCAGTTACTCTCCCAGCGGGGGAAGGAATACGCAGTATTTT. Translated: CASSYSPSGGRNTQYF.

This clonotype was seen only a few times. The chain carries TRBV29-1 and TRBJ1-2; D unclear. V lost 7 bases, J lost 4 bases, and 13 bases lay in between. CDR1 and CDR2 (germline): SQVTM, ANQGSEA. This CDR3 has 12 residues. CDR3 nucleotides: TGCAGCGCCGGGCCGAGCCTCTATGGCTACACCTTC. It specifies CSAGPSLYGYTF.

CDR3 sequence reads: CASSERDSPLHF. The CDR3 region has the DNA TGTGCCAGCAGCGAGCGAGATTCACCCCTCCACTTT. This chain connects TRBV5-4 to TRBJ1-6; no firm D call. Per the germline V gene, CDR1 is SGHNT and CDR2 is YYREEE (reference sequence). V lost 4 bases, J lost 8 bases, and 7 bases lay in between. This CDR3 is built from 12 residues.

There are a few counts of this clonotype. The genes are TRBV7-6 and TRBJ2-2; 8 bases agree with TRBD1. With V trimmed by 4 bases and J by 5 bases, 9 bases remained unmatched. Germline V gene data show CDR1 as SGHVS and CDR2 as FNYEAQ. This CDR3 has 16 amino acids. CDR3 nucleotide sequence: TGTGCCAGCAGCTCCTCGGGACAGGTCCTTACCGGGGAGCTGTTTTTT. Residues: CASSSSGQVLTGELFF.

The rearrangement links TRBV4-1 to TRBJ1-5, with D perhaps matching TRBD1 (6 bases). Germline loops: CDR1 MGHRA, CDR2 YSYEKL. Between the trimmed V and J ends, which lost 0 bases and 0 bases, there was a span of 15 bases. This CDR3 comprises 18 residues. CDR3 residues: CASSQERGTFHSNQPQHF. Written as DNA, the CDR3 is TGCGCCAGCAGCCAAGAAAGAGGGACATTTCATAGCAATCAGCCCCAGCATTTT.

This chain connects TRBV2 to TRBJ1-5; 7 bases map to TRBD1. The V and J ends lost 6 bases and 5 bases, in that order; junction bases with no gene match: 10. The CDR3 loop spans 15 amino acids. Germline CDR1 is SNHLY and CDR2 is FYNNEI. In DNA form, the CDR3 reads TGTGCCAGCAGCGCCGGGACAGAGAGCTATCAGCCCCAGCATTTT. This encodes CASSAGTESYQPQHF.

The V call is TRBV15, the J call TRBJ1-2; tentatively, D is TRBD1 (5 bases). Germline CDR1 and CDR2: LNHNV and YYDKDF (reference sequence). V lost 5 bases and J 6 bases, leaving 22 bases between the germline ends. The CDR3 spans 16 residues. The CDR3 loop is CATSPRRGGAIHGYTF. The DNA for the CDR3 is TGTGCCACCAGCCCCCGAAGAGGCGGGGCGATTCATGGCTACACCTTC.

The J gene is TRBJ1-1, the V gene TRBV20-1, with D hard to call. This CDR3 spans 15 amino acids. CDR1 DFQATT and CDR2 SNEGSKA come from the germline V gene (reference sequence). V was trimmed by 1 base and J by 0 bases, leaving 12 bases between them. The CDR3 reads CSARVAGRLNTEAFF. In DNA, the CDR3 is TGCAGTGCTAGAGTAGCAGGCAGGCTGAACACTGAAGCTTTCTTT.

V and J are TRBV4-2 and TRBJ2-5; a possible D gene is TRBD2 (6 bases). The germline V and J ends were trimmed by 1 base and 2 bases, with 23 bases remaining between them. CDR3 length: 19 residues. CDR1 and CDR2 (germline): LGHNA, YNFKEQ. The CDR3: CASSQGGVGSGGLQETQYF. The CDR3 nucleotides are TGTGCCAGCAGCCAAGGGGGCGTGGGTAGCGGCGGACTTCAAGAGACCCAGTACTTC.

The genes are TRBV18 and TRBJ2-7; TRBD1 matches 11 bases. Trimming at V came to 4 bases and at J to 2 bases, leaving 4 bases not matched to a gene. The CDR3 has 15 amino acids. Germline CDR1 is KGHSH and CDR2 is LQKENI. The CDR3 region has the DNA TGTGCCAGCTCACAACCGGGACAGGGGGCCTACGAGCAGTACTTC. Translating it yields CASSQPGQGAYEQYF.

The chain recombines TRBV3-1 with TRBJ2-7; D not certain. CDR1 is LGHDT and CDR2 is YNNKEL in the germline V gene (reference sequence). V lost 1 base, J lost 0 bases, and 4 bases lay in between. The CDR3 is 13 amino acids. The CDR3 protein is CASSQVLSYEQYF. In nucleotides, the CDR3 is TGTGCCAGCAGCCAAGTCCTCTCCTACGAGCAGTACTTC.

This clonotype is a singleton in its sample. This chain's CDR3 is CASSGIYNEQFF. The CDR3 nucleotides are TGTGCCAGCTCAGGGATCTACAATGAGCAGTTCTTC. The chain employs TRBV18 and TRBJ2-1; D is uncertain. Germline loops: CDR1 KGHSH, CDR2 LQKENI. CDR3 length: 12 residues. Trimming shortened V by 5 bases and J by 3 bases, and 5 bases separated the two germline ends.

This rearrangement joins TRBV7-6 to TRBJ2-3, with D tentatively TRBD1 or TRBD2 (5 bases each). Germline V gene sequence: CDR1 SGHVS, CDR2 FNYEAQ. The CDR3 contains 14 residues. The V and J ends lost 0 bases and 5 bases respectively, with 9 bases between them. The DNA for the CDR3 is TGTGCCAGCAGCTTAGCGTGGGGGAAAGATACGCAGTATTTT. Amino acids: CASSLAWGKDTQYF.

The chain has TRBV4-3 and TRBJ2-7; D is unresolved. The CDR3 runs to 13 residues. V was pared by 3 bases and J by 8 bases, with 14 bases between. Germline-derived CDR1 and CDR2 are LGHNA and YSLEER. The CDR3 is CASSQTAEGKQYF. The CDR3 coding sequence is TGCGCCAGCAGCCAGACTGCCGAAGGGAAGCAGTACTTC.

This clonotype has only a few counts. The gene calls are TRBV7-9 and TRBJ1-2, with TRBD1 matching over 8 bases. V trimming: 3 bases; J trimming: 8 bases; junction bases outside the gene matches: 8. Germline V gene lookup returns CDR1 SEHNR and CDR2 FQNEAQ (reference sequence). The CDR3 is made up of 14 amino acids. The CDR3 sequence is CASSLSRGQEGYTF. The CDR3 DNA reads as TGTGCCAGCAGCTTGAGCAGGGGGCAGGAAGGCTACACCTTC.

Turning to this clonotype: A much larger clone sits a single nucleotide away, making a read error possible. This chain joins TRBV10-3 and TRBJ2-7; no definite D call. The V end was cut by 11 bases, the J end by 3 bases, with 11 bases between. The CDR3 totals 11 residues. In germline, CDR1 is ENHRY, CDR2 SYGVKD. The CDR3 loop reads CARYSNYEQYF. CDR3 bases: TGTGCCCGCTACAGCAACTACGAGCAGTACTTC.

This clonotype was observed a few times. V gene TRBV5-5 combines with J gene TRBJ2-5; perhaps TRBD2 as D (7 bases). The CDR3 has 16 residues. Trimming took off 2 bases at V and 3 bases at J, with 17 bases between the two ends. Germline values: CDR1 SGHKS, CDR2 YYEKEE (reference sequence). Here the CDR3 reads CASSLGGLRGKETQYF. DNA for the CDR3: TGTGCCAGCAGCTTAGGGGGTTTGCGGGGGAAAGAGACCCAGTACTTC.

The chain uses TRBV20-1 and TRBJ1-3; maybe TRBD1 (5 bases). Trimming cost V 5 bases and J 4 bases, with 15 bases left between them. There are 14 residues in the CDR3. Germline CDR1 DFQATT, CDR2 SNEGSKA (reference sequence). The CDR3 loop is CSAPHDSVGNTIYF. CDR3 nucleotide sequence: TGCAGTGCTCCCCACGACAGTGTAGGAAACACCATATATTTT.

The chain employs TRBV18 and TRBJ1-5; the D is unclear. The CDR3 has 14 amino acids. Trimming took off 0 bases at V and 3 bases at J, with 6 bases between the two ends. Germline CDR1 is KGHSH and CDR2 is LQKENI. The CDR3 region is CASSPPGNNQPQHF. In DNA, the CDR3 is TGTGCCAGCTCACCACCAGGGAACAATCAGCCCCAGCATTTT.